The present T cell receptor (beta chain) was sequenced within a study of blood T cell repertoires in COVID-19. Study at large: T cells, B-cell-depleted T cells, or PBMCs supplied cDNA or gDNA.

Repertoires were generated with immunoSEQ multiplex PCR, while TCRdb's copy carries only in-frame clones and drops some. This table has about 95,000 clones, roughly 76% appearing once. Trimming removed 6 bases at V and 4 bases at J, with 11 bases between. Germline V gene lookup returns CDR1 SGHTA and CDR2 FQGTGA. The CDR3 spans 13 residues. The Seattle patients joined while their infection was active and were tracked longitudinally afterward. This receptor was taken from an elderly man with COVID-19, enrolled during active disease. Sequencing was performed on peripheral blood. This rearrangement joins TRBV7-3 to TRBJ2-3, with a weak D call TRBD1 (6 bases). CDR3 sequence reads: CASRPTGSDTQYF. The CDR3 DNA reads as TGTGCCAGCAGACCGACAGGTTCAGATACGCAGTATTTT. Complete variable domain (other parts from reference TRBV7-3 and TRBJ2-3): GAGVSQTPSNKVTEKGKYVELRCDPISGHTALYWYRQSLGQGPEFLIYFQGTGAADDSGLPNDRFFAVRPEGSVSTLKIQRTERGDSAVYLCASRPTGSDTQYFGPGTRLTVL.